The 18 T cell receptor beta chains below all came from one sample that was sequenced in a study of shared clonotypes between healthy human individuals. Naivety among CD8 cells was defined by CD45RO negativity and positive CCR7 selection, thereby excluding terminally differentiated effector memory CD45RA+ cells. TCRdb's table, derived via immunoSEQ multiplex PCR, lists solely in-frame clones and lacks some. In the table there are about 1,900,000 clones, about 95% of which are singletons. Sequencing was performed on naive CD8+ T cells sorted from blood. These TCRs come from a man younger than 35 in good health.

In nucleotides, the CDR3 is TGTGCCAGCAGTTACTCGAACCTCGAAAAACTGTTTTTT. It translates to CASSYSNLEKLFF. V gene TRBV6-6 combines with J gene TRBJ1-4; D uncertain. V lost 0 bases and J 8 bases, leaving 7 bases between the germline ends. CDR1 and CDR2 from the germline V gene are MNHNY and SVGAGI (reference sequence). The CDR3 is 13 residues long.

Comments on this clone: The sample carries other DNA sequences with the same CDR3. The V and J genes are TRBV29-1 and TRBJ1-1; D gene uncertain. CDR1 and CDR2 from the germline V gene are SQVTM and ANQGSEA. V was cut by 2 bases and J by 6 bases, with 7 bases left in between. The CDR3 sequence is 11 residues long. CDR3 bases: TGCAGCGTTGAAAAGGAAGCTGAAGCTTTCTTT. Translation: CSVEKEAEAFF.

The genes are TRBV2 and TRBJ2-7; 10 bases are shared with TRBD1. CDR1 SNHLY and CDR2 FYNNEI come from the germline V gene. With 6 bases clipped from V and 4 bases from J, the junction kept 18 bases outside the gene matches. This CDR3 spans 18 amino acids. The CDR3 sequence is CASRDPGQGYPLPYEQYF. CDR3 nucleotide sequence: TGTGCCAGCAGGGATCCGGGACAGGGGTACCCCCTACCATACGAGCAGTACTTC.

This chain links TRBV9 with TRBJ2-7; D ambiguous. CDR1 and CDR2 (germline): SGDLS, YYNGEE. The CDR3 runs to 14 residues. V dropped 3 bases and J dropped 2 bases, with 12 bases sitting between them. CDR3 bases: TGTGCCAGCAGCGCCGGACCAGGAACCTACGAGCAGTACTTC. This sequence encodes CASSAGPGTYEQYF.

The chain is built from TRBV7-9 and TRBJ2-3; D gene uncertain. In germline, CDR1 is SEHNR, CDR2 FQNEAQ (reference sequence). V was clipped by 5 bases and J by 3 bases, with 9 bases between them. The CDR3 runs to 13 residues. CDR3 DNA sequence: TGTGCCAGCAGCCCTGGAGATACAGATACGCAGTATTTT. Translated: CASSPGDTDTQYF.

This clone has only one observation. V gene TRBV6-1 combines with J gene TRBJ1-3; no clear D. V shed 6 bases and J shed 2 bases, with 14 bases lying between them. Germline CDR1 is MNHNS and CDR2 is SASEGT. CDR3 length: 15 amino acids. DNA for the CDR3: TGTGCCAGCAGAACACTTGACGGGACTGGAAACACCATATATTTT. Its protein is CASRTLDGTGNTIYF.

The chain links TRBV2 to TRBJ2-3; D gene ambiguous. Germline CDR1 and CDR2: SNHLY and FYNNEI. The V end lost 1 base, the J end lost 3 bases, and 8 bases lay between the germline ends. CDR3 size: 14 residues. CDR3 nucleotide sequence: TGTGCCAGCAGTGAAGAAACTGATACAGATACGCAGTATTTT. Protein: CASSEETDTDTQYF.

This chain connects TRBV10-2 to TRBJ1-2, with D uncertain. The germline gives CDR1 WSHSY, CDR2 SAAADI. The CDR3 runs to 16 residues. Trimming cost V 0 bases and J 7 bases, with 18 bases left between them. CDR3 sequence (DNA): TGCGCCAGCAGTGAGTCGAGGGCGAGGGATCCCGCTGGCTACACCTTC. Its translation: CASSESRARDPAGYTF.

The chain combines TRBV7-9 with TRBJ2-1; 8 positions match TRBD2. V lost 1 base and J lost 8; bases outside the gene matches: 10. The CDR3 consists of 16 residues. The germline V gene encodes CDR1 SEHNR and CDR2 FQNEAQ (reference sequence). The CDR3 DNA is TGTGCCAGCAGCTTAGTATTGAGCGGGAGTTGGGATGAGCAGTTCTTC. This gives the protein CASSLVLSGSWDEQFF.

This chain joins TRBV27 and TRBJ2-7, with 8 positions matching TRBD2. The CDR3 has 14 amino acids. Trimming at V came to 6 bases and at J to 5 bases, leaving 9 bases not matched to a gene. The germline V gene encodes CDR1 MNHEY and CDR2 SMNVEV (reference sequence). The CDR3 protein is CASRTRGGHHEQYF. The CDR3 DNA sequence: TGTGCCAGCAGGACCCGGGGGGGCCATCACGAGCAGTACTTC.

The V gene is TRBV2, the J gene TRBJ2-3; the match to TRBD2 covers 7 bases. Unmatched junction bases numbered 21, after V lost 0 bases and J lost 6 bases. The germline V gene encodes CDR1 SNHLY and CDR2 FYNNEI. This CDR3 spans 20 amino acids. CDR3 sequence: CASSEAVRGGWAGGTDTQYF. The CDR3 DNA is TGTGCCAGCAGTGAAGCAGTTAGGGGCGGCTGGGCCGGGGGGACGGATACGCAGTATTTT.

CDR3 bases: TGTGCCAGCAGCACCGACAGGGGGGCTTGGGTGAACACTGAAGCTTTCTTT. Protein: CASSTDRGAWVNTEAFF. This chain links TRBV5-6 with TRBJ1-1, with 9 bases matching TRBD1. Per the germline V gene, CDR1 is SGHDT and CDR2 is YYEEEE. This CDR3 comprises 17 residues. V shed 4 bases, J shed 0 bases, and the junction held 10 bases outside the gene matches.

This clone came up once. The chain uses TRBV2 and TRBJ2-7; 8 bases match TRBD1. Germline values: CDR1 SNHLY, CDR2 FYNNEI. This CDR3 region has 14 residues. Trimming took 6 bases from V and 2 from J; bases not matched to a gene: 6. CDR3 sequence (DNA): TGTGCCAGCAGGGCGTCGGGACAGGCCTACGAGCAGTACTTC. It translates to CASRASGQAYEQYF.

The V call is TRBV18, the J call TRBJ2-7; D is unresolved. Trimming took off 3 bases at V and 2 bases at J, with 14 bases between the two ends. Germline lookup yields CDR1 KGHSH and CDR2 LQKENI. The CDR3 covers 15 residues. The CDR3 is CASSPRQARTYEQYF. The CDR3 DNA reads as TGTGCCAGCTCACCCAGGCAAGCCAGAACCTACGAGCAGTACTTC.

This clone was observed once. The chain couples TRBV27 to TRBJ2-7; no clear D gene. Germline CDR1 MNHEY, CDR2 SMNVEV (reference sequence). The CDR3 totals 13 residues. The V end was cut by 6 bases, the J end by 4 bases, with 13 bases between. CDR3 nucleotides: TGTGCCAGCAGCCCAGGATACAATTACGAGCAGTACTTC. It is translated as CASSPGYNYEQYF.

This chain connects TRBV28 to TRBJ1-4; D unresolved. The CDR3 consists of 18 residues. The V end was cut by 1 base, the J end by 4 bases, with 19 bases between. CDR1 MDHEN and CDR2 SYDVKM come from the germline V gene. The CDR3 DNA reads TGTGCCAGCAGTTTATACCCCCCTTGGGGAGCCCTTAATGAAAAACTGTTTTTT. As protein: CASSLYPPWGALNEKLFF.

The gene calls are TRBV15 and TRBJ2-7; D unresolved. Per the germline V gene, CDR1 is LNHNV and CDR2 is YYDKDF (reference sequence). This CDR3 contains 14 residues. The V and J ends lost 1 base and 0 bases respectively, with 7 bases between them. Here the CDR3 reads CATSRVADSYEQYF. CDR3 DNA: TGTGCCACCAGCAGAGTCGCGGACTCCTACGAGCAGTACTTC.

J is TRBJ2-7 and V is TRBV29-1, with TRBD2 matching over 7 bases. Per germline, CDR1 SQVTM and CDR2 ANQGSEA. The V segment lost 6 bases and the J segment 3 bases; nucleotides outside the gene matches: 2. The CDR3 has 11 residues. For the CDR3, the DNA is TGCAGCGTCGGGGACTACTACGAGCAGTACTTC. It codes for CSVGDYYEQYF.